This T cell receptor (beta chain) was captured by sequencing in a study of brain T cells in children with intractable seizures. Trimming took 6 bases from V and 4 from J; bases not matched to a gene: 25. CDR3 size: 20 residues. Germline V gene lookup returns CDR1 MNHEY and CDR2 SVGEGT. TCRdb's copy holds only in-frame clones and misses some; the assay was immunoSEQ multiplex PCR. The sample contains 95,000 to 120,000 clones, roughly 94% of which appear only once. This sequence was found in a boy under three years old with hemimegalencephaly and intractable seizures. J is TRBJ2-5 and V is TRBV6-2 or TRBV6-3; TRBD1 matches 8 bases. The source was peripheral blood, collected at surgery. Here the CDR3 reads CASSLSRQGSVRESRETQYF. As DNA, the CDR3 is TGTGCCAGCAGCTTAAGCCGACAGGGGTCAGTGCGCGAATCCCGAGAGACCCAGTACTTC.